The 15 T cell receptor beta chains in this list originate from one sample, sequenced in a study of shared clonotypes between healthy human individuals. Generated by immunoSEQ multiplex PCR, the TCRdb table keeps only in-frame clones and is missing some. This sample yields about 120,000 clones, of which over 65% are seen a single time; roughly a quarter belongs to the top ten. The sample consisted of memory CD8+ T cells sorted from blood. Subset reported: CD45RO+ cells pooled with CCR7-negative TemRA cells. These receptors were obtained from a woman aged 30 to 39 in good health.

The J gene is TRBJ2-7, the V gene TRBV2, with 8 bases lining up with TRBD2. With V trimmed by 2 bases and J by 0 bases, 0 bases remained unmatched. CDR3 size: 14 residues. Germline CDR1 and CDR2: SNHLY and FYNNEI. The CDR3 reads CASSERGGSYEQYF. The CDR3 region has the DNA TGTGCCAGCAGTGAACGGGGGGGCTCCTACGAGCAGTACTTC.

The J gene is TRBJ2-1, the V gene TRBV7-3; TRBD1 matches 10 bases. The CDR3 has 15 amino acids. Trimming at V came to 5 bases and at J to 3 bases, leaving 4 bases not matched to a gene. The germline gives CDR1 SGHTA, CDR2 FQGTGA. CDR3 nucleotide sequence: TGTGCCAGCAGCCAGGACAGGGGGGACTACAATGAGCAGTTCTTC. Translated, it gives CASSQDRGDYNEQFF.

The DNA for the CDR3 is TGTGCCAGCAGCGGGGCTGACAGGGGGCTCAGCTACGAGCAGTACTTC. Translated: CASSGADRGLSYEQYF. The V call is TRBV9, the J call TRBJ2-7, with 10 bases identical to TRBD1. CDR3 length: 16 amino acids. Germline CDR1 and CDR2: SGDLS and YYNGEE. After removal of 3 bases from V and 3 bases from J, the junction contained 9 bases not matched to a gene.

This chain links TRBV4-2 with TRBJ2-7; 11 positions agree with TRBD2. V dropped 1 base and J dropped 0; count of bases not matched to a gene: 5. The CDR3 covers 17 residues. In germline, CDR1 is LGHNA, CDR2 YNFKEQ. This CDR3 is CASSQVTSGTPSYEQYF. CDR3 nucleotide sequence: TGTGCCAGCAGCCAAGTGACTAGCGGGACCCCCTCCTACGAGCAGTACTTC.

The gene calls are TRBV5-1 and TRBJ2-7, with D perhaps assigned TRBD1 or TRBD2 (5 bases each). In germline, CDR1 is SGHRS, CDR2 YFSETQ. Trimming took 6 bases from V and 3 from J, leaving 13 bases between them. This CDR3 comprises 13 residues. The CDR3 loop reads CASTRDRSYEQYF. The CDR3 DNA is TGCGCCAGCACTCGGGACCGAAGCTACGAGCAGTACTTC.

The sample holds one count of this clone. A single base is all that separates this from a far larger clone, so a read error is likely. This sequence joins TRBV6-1 and TRBJ2-7; weak D call: TRBD2 (6 bases). Between the trimmed V and J ends, which lost 0 bases and 6 bases, there was a span of 12 bases. The CDR3 spans 14 residues. Per germline, CDR1 MNHNS and CDR2 SASEGT. CDR3 residues: CASSEAAEGCEQYF. The CDR3 DNA sequence: TGTGCCAGCAGTGAAGCTGCGGAGGGCTGCGAGCAGTACTTC.

This clone was detected many times. The CDR3 ends on some other residue instead of the conserved phenylalanine or tryptophan, so this is likely a read error. It is unclear where the CDR3 begins or ends on the DNA, so no DNA is shown, and the CDR3 is as TCRdb lists it. The chain employs TRBV9 and TRBJ1-5; the DNA was not compared with TRBD1, the D call given in the table. Looked up from germline, CDR1 is SGDLS and CDR2 is YYNGEE. The CDR3 is 11 amino acids long, termini counted. CDR3 protein: CASSGEYSPGQ.

The V and J genes are TRBV29-1 and TRBJ2-7; 7 nucleotides match TRBD1. Germline V gives CDR1 SQVTM, CDR2 ANQGSEA. With V trimmed by 6 bases and J by 0 bases, 2 bases remained unmatched. The CDR3 runs to 12 residues. The CDR3 spells CSVGDSSYEQYF. The CDR3 region has the DNA TGCAGCGTGGGGGACAGCTCCTACGAGCAGTACTTC.

The chain is built from TRBV2 and TRBJ2-5; D gene uncertain. The J call may be faulty, since TRBJ2-7 better matches the DNA end. Germline CDR1 SNHLY, CDR2 FYNNEI. This CDR3 is 11 amino acids long. The CDR3 is CASSPGYEQYF. DNA of the CDR3: TGTGCCAGCAGTCCCGGTTACGAGCAGTACTTC.

The CDR3 is CASSLMPSTANTGELFF. For the CDR3, the DNA is TGTGCCAGCAGCTTAATGCCTTCGACAGCTAACACCGGGGAGCTGTTTTTT. The V gene is TRBV11-2, the J gene TRBJ2-2, with D maybe TRBD1 (5 bases). This CDR3 is 17 amino acids long. V was pared by 2 bases and J by 2 bases, with 15 bases between. The germline gives CDR1 SGHAT, CDR2 FQNNGV. Drawing the rest from reference TRBV11-2 and TRBJ2-2, the complete variable domain is EAGVAQSPRYKIIEKRQSVAFWCNPISGHATLYWYQQILGQGPKLLIQFQNNGVVDDSQLPKDRFSAERLKGVDSTLKIQPAKLEDSAVYLCASSLMPSTANTGELFFGEGSRLTVL.

The V and J genes are TRBV29-1 and TRBJ2-7; 8 positions match TRBD1. Germline CDR1 SQVTM, CDR2 ANQGSEA. Unmatched junction bases numbered 12, after V lost 5 bases and J lost 3 bases. CDR3 length equals 15 residues. CDR3 sequence: CSVWISGTGDYEQYF. The CDR3 DNA is TGCAGCGTTTGGATAAGTGGGACAGGAGACTACGAGCAGTACTTC.

This clone is a singleton in its sample. The gene calls are TRBV5-4 and TRBJ2-3, with 9 nucleotides matching TRBD2. Germline V gives CDR1 SGHNT, CDR2 YYREEE (reference sequence). Trimming at V came to 4 bases and at J to 1 base, leaving 16 bases not matched to a gene. The CDR3 is made up of 19 amino acids. This CDR3 is CASSPGWIAGEGGTDTQYF. DNA of the CDR3: TGTGCCAGCAGCCCCGGGTGGATAGCGGGAGAAGGTGGCACAGATACGCAGTATTTT. The full variable domain, rest sourced from reference TRBV5-4 and TRBJ2-3, is ETGVTQSPTHLIKTRGQQVTLRCSSQSGHNTVSWYQQALGQGPQFIFQYYREEENGRGNFPPRFSGLQFPNYSSELNVNALELDDSALYLCASSPGWIAGEGGTDTQYFGPGTRLTVL.

The chain carries TRBV6-4 and TRBJ2-1; D perhaps matches TRBD1 (6 bases). The V and J ends lost 3 bases and 4 bases respectively, with 19 bases between them. This CDR3 contains 17 residues. Germline lookup yields CDR1 MRHNA and CDR2 SNTAGT. The CDR3 coding sequence is TGTGCCAGCAGTGATAAACCCCCCGGGACATTGTACAATGAGCAGTTCTTC. As protein: CASSDKPPGTLYNEQFF.

This clone was observed a handful of times. V gene TRBV4-1 combines with J gene TRBJ2-7; D remains ambiguous. Germline V CDR1 and CDR2: MGHRA, YSYEKL. Trimming cost V 2 bases and J 6 bases, with 17 bases left between them. This CDR3 has 15 amino acids. The CDR3 DNA is TGCGCCAGCAGCCAAAGAGGCGGAGTTTGGGGCGAGCAGTACTTC. It translates to CASSQRGGVWGEQYF.

The CDR3 is CASTSPRTGELFF. The CDR3 bases are TGTGCCAGCACCTCACCGCGGACCGGGGAGCTGTTTTTT. This rearrangement joins TRBV27 to TRBJ2-2; D remains ambiguous. Per germline, CDR1 MNHEY and CDR2 SMNVEV (reference sequence). V lost 7 bases to trimming and J lost 5 bases, with 11 bases between them. CDR3 length: 13 residues.